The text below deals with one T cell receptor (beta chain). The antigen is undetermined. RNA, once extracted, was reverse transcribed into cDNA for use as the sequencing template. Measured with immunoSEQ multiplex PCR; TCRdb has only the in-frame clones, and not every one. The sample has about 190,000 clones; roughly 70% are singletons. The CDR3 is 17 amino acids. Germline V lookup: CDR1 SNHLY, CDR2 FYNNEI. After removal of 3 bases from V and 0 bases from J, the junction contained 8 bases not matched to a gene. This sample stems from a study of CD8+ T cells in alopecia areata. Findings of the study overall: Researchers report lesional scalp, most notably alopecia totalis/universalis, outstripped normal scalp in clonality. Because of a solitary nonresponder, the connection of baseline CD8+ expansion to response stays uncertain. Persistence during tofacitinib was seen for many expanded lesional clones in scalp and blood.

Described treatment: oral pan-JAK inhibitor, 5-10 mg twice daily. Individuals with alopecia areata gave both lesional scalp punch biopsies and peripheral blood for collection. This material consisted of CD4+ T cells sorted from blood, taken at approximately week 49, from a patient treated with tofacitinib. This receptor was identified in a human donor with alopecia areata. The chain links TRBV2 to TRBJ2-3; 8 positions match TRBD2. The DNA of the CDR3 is TGTGCCAGCAGTGATGGAATAGCGGGGACTAGCACAGATACGCAGTATTTT. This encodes CASSDGIAGTSTDTQYF.